This TCR beta chain was sequenced for a study of blood T cell repertoires in COVID-19. Turning to the study itself: COVID-19 samples, acute and convalescent, were from the United States, Italy and Spain.

Participant-given clinical history determined each cohort assignment. In Cohort 3, a recovered donor had either two negative PCRs, clearance, or symptom resolution. Trimming removed 1 base at V and 10 bases at J, with 14 bases between. Germline V gene lookup returns CDR1 SGHNT and CDR2 YENEEA. The CDR3 totals 14 residues. Authors' methods: For nucleated cells, counts were estimated from reference gene primer amplification. Using immunoSEQ multiplex PCR, the repertoire was profiled, and TCRdb retains in-frame clones only, with some absent. The DNA gave D and trimming, while V, J and clone size come from that table. The sample includes 220,000 or so clones, more than 70% seen only once; the top ten take over 2%.

The receptor comes from a woman aged 50 to 65 who had recovered from COVID-19. The J gene is TRBJ2-1, the V gene TRBV11-3; D is undetermined. Sequencing was performed on PBMCs or T cells enriched from blood (not recorded which). As DNA, the CDR3 is TGTGCCAGCAGCTTAGGTCCCTCTACGCGGGAGCAGTTCTTC. It codes for CASSLGPSTREQFF.